This T cell receptor beta chain is from a study of T cell repertoires in cytomegalovirus infection. This clonotype showed up just a few times. TCRdb processed the reads anew with MiXCR; each CDR3 protein has one entry. Found here are roughly 500,000 distinct CDR3 sequences, approximately 15% of them singletons; the top ten hold about 24%. Trimming at V came to 5 bases and at J to 3 bases, leaving 7 bases not matched to a gene. CDR1 KGHSH and CDR2 LQKENI come from the germline V gene. The CDR3 contains 16 residues. Sequencing input: CD8+ T cells from PBMCs. This sequence was found in a human donor in good health (CMV status not recorded). Some clones in this sample may be carry-over from other donors' samples. J is TRBJ1-5 and V is TRBV18; 10 bases map to TRBD1. The CDR3 region is CASSSLDRGNNQPQHF. CDR3 coding DNA: TGTGCCAGCTCATCCCTGGACAGGGGGAACAATCAGCCCCAGCATTTT.